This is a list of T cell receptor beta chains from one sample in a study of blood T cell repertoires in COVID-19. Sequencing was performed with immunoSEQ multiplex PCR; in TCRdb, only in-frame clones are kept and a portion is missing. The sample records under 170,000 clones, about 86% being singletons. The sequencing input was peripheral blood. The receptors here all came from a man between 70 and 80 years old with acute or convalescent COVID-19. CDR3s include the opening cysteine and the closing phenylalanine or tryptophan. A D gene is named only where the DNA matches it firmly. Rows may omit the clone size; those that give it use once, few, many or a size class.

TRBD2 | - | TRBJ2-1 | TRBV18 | TGTGCCAGCTCACCTGGACTAGCGGGAGGACCTAATGAGCAGTTCTTC | CASSPGLAGGPNEQFF
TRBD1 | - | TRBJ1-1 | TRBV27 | TGTGCCAGCAGTTTACGACAGGGGGCGAACACTGAAGCTTTCTTT | CASSLRQGANTEAFF
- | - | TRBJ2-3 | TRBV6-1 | TGTGCCAGCAGTGAAGTTCGCGGGAGCACAGATACGCAGTATTTT | CASSEVRGSTDTQYF
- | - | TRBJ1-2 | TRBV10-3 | TGTGCCATCAGTGAGTCGACGGGTAACGGCTACACCTTC | CAISESTGNGYTF
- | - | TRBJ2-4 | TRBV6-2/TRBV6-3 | TGTGCCAGCAGTTACGTTCTAGAGGGCATTCAGTACTTC | CASSYVLEGIQYF
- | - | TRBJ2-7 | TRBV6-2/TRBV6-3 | TGTGCCAGCAGTTTCGGACACCAAGTCTTCGCAGGCGAGCAGTACTTC | CASSFGHQVFAGEQYF
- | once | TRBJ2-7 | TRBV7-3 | TGTGCCAGCAGCTTAACGGCAGGGGAAGGCTACGAGCAGTACTTC | CASSLTAGEGYEQYF
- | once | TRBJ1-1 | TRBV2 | TGTGCCGGTCACAGGGAGAAGAACACTGAAGCTTTCTTT | CAGHREKNTEAFF
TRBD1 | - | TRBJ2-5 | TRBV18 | TGTGCCAGCTCACGGGACAGGAGTTACCAAGAGACCCAGTACTTC | CASSRDRSYQETQYF
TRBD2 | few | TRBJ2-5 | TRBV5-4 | TGTGCCAGCAGGCCTCCCGGGACTAGCGGAGAGACCCAGTACTTC | CASRPPGTSGETQYF
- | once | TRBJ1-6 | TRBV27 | TGTGCCAGCAGCCTCAGTAATTCACCCCTCCACTTT | CASSLSNSPLHF
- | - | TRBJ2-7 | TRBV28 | TGTGCCAGGGCCCCTCGCGGGTCCTACGAGCAGTACTTC | CARAPRGSYEQYF
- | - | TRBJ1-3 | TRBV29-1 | TGCAGCGTTCGTCGCTCTGGAAACACCATATATTTT | CSVRRSGNTIYF
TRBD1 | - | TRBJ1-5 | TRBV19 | TGTGCCAGTATGGTACAGGGGGCCGGCAATCAGCCCCAGCATTTT | CASMVQGAGNQPQHF
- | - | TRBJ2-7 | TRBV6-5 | TGTGCCAGCAGCTTCACGGACAGAACCTACGAGCAGTACTTC | CASSFTDRTYEQYF
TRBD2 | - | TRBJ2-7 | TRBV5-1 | TGCGCCAGCAGCTTGGATGGGACTAGGGGCTACGAGCAGTACTTC | CASSLDGTRGYEQYF
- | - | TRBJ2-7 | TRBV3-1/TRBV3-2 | TGTGCCAGCAGCCCCCGGACTGACTACGAGCAGTACTTC | CASSPRTDYEQYF
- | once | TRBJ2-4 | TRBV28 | TGTGCCAGCAGTTTAGCCGGACTAACCTTAGCCAAAAACATTCAGTACTTC | CASSLAGLTLAKNIQYF
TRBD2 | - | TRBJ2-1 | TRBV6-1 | TGTGCCAGCAGTGAAGGCAGTCCTAGCGGGAGGGCCCGGTACAATGAGCAGTTCTTC | CASSEGSPSGRARYNEQFF
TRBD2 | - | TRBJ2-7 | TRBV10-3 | TGTGCCATCACTTCCGGACTAGCGGGGGTCGAGCAGTACTTC | CAITSGLAGVEQYF
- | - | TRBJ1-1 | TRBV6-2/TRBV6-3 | TGTGCCAGCAGTTACTCAACAGAAATAGGTGAAGCTTTCTTT | CASSYSTEIGEAFF
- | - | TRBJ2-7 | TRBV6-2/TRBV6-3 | TGTGCCAGCAGTTACTCCCGGTTCGGGGGTTCGTACGAGCAGTACTTC | CASSYSRFGGSYEQYF
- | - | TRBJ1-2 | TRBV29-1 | TGCAGCGTTGAAGGGGCAGTCTATGGCTACACCTTC | CSVEGAVYGYTF
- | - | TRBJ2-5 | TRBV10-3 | TGTGCCATCAGGAGGGGACTAACAGGGGAGACCCAGTACTTC | CAIRRGLTGETQYF
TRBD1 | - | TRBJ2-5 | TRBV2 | TGTGCCAGCAGTGAGTCTGGACAGGGTGTGGACTTC | CASSESGQGVDF
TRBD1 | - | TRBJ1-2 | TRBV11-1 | TGTGCCAGCAGCTCTGACAGGGTAGGAAACTATGGCTACACCTTC | CASSSDRVGNYGYTF
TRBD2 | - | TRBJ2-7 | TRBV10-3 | TGTGCCATCAGTCAGAATCGGGGGGTCACCAACGAGCAGTACTTC | CAISQNRGVTNEQYF
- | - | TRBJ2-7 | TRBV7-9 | TGTGCCAGCAGCTTAGCTTCGCCCAAACAGGGTTTCTACGAGCAGTACTTC | CASSLASPKQGFYEQYF
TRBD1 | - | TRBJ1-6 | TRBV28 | TGTGCCAGCAGGGGGGAGACAGGGGGCTTACTCCTCCACTTT | CASRGETGGLLLHF
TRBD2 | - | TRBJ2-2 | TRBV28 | TGTGCCAGCAGTTGGGTAGCGGGGGGGAACACCGGGGAGCTGTTTTTT | CASSWVAGGNTGELFF
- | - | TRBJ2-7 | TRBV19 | TGTGCCAGTAGTAACCCACCCGGGACTCCGGACGAGCAGTACTTC | CASSNPPGTPDEQYF
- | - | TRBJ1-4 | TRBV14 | TGTGCCAGCAGCCTGGGGAGGGAAAAACTGTTTTTT | CASSLGREKLFF
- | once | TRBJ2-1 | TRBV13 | TGTGCCAGCAGCTTAGTGCGGAACAATGAGCAGTTCTTC | CASSLVRNNEQFF
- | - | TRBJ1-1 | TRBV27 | TGTGCCAGCAGTTTAATTAGGGGGACTGAAGCTTTCTTT | CASSLIRGTEAFF
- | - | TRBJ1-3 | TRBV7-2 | TGTGCCAGCAGCTTAGGCCAGTACTCTGGAAACACCATATATTTT | CASSLGQYSGNTIYF
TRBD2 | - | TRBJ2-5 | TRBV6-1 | TGTGCCAGCAGTGAAGCTGGGGGACTAGCGTTAGAGACCCAGTACTTC | CASSEAGGLALETQYF
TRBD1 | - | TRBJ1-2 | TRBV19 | TGTGCCAGTACCCCGGGACAGGGATGGAACTATGGCTACACCTTC | CASTPGQGWNYGYTF
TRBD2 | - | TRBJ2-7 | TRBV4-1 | TGCGCCAGCAGCCAAGATCAAGCGGGAGTTAATTCCTACGAGCAGTACTTC | CASSQDQAGVNSYEQYF
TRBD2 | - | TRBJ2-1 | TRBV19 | TGTGCCAGTAGCCAGCTAGCGGGAACGAGGGACAATGAGCAGTTCTTC | CASSQLAGTRDNEQFF
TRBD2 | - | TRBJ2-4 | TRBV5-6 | TGTGCCAGCAGCTTAACGGGTAGCGGGAGGGCCCAGTACTTC | CASSLTGSGRAQYF
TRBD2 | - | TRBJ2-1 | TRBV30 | TGTGCCTGGAGTGTACAGCTAGCGGGAGATGATGAGCAGTTCTTC | CAWSVQLAGDDEQFF
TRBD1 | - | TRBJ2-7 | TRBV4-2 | TGTGCCAGCAGCCAAGCAGGGGGCGGCTACGAGCAGTACTTC | CASSQAGGGYEQYF
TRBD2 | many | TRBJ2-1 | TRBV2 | TGTGCCAGCAGAGCCAGACTAGCGGGAGGCTCTGGTGAGCAGTTCTTC | CASRARLAGGSGEQFF
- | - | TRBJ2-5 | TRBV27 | TGTGCCAGCAGTTCTGCCCAGGGATGGGAGACCCAGTACTTC | CASSSAQGWETQYF
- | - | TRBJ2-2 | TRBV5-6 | TGTGCCAGCAGCTTGCAAGGGGGCACCGGGGAGCTGTTTTTT | CASSLQGGTGELFF
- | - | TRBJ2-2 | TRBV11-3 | TGTGCCAGCAGCTTAATCGGCACCGGGGAGCTGTTTTTT | CASSLIGTGELFF
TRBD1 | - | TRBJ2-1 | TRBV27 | TGTGCCAGCAGTCCGACCACAGGGGGCTCCTACAATGAGCAGTTCTTC | CASSPTTGGSYNEQFF
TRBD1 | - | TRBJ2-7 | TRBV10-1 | TGCGCCAGGTTGACCGGGACAGGGGTTACCTACGAGCAGTACTTC | CARLTGTGVTYEQYF
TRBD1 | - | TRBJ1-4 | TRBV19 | TGTGCCAGTAGCCCCGGGACAGCTAATGAAAAACTGTTTTTT | CASSPGTANEKLFF
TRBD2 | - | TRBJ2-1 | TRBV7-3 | TGTGCCAGCAGCTTAACAGGGGCTAGCGGGAGGGCCAATGAGCAGTTCTTC | CASSLTGASGRANEQFF
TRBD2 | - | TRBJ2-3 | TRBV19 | TGTGCCAGTAGTAAACGACTAGCGGGAGTAGTAGATACGCAGTATTTT | CASSKRLAGVVDTQYF
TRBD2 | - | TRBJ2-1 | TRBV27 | TGTGCCAGCAGTCCCAGGACTAGTGGAAACCGTTACAATGAGCAGTTCTTC | CASSPRTSGNRYNEQFF
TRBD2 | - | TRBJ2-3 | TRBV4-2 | TGTGCCAGCAGCCCCCTGGGGCGGGAGCTCCCAGATACGCAGTATTTT | CASSPLGRELPDTQYF
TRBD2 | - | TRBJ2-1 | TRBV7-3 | TGTGCCAGCAGCTTAAATTGGGCGGGAGTAACTAATGAGCAGTTCTTC | CASSLNWAGVTNEQFF
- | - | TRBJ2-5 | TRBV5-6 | TGTGCCAGCAGCTTGGTTGACTACCAAGAGACCCAGTACTTC | CASSLVDYQETQYF